The 21 T cell receptor beta chains listed next were all sequenced from one sample in a study of blood T cell repertoires in COVID-19. The method was immunoSEQ multiplex PCR; TCRdb's version includes in-frame clones alone and lacks a portion of them. The sample records 200,000 or so clones, 79% being singletons. Source material: peripheral blood. The receptors stem from a man in his sixties with active or convalescent COVID-19.

The chain has TRBV7-9 and TRBJ1-1; 9 bases fit TRBD1. The CDR3 extends over 15 amino acids. Germline V gene sequence: CDR1 SEHNR, CDR2 FQNEAQ (reference sequence). The V gene end was trimmed by 3 bases and the J gene end by 4 bases; junction bases not matched to a gene: 6. CDR3: CASSFNRGRFTEAFF. Written as DNA, the CDR3 is TGTGCCAGCAGCTTTAACAGGGGGCGGTTCACTGAAGCTTTCTTT.

The rearrangement joins TRBV7-6 to TRBJ2-7; D ambiguous. Germline V gene data show CDR1 as SGHVS and CDR2 as FNYEAQ. The CDR3 sequence is 13 residues long. V gave up 2 bases and J gave up 5 bases, with 10 bases separating them. CDR3 in amino acids: CASSLMALDEQYF. DNA of the CDR3: TGTGCCAGCAGCTTAATGGCTCTGGACGAGCAGTACTTC.

The CDR3 coding sequence is TGTGCCAGCTGGAGAAAGGGACTAGATGGCTACACCTTC. It is translated as CASWRKGLDGYTF. V usage is TRBV3-1 (or the pseudogene TRBV3-2) and J usage is TRBJ1-2, with a weak D call TRBD1 (5 bases). This CDR3 contains 13 residues. Germline lookup yields CDR1 LGHDT and CDR2 YNNKEL (reference sequence). Trimming cost V 8 bases and J 6 bases, with 16 bases left between them.

Only one count was recorded for this clone. This chain uses TRBV6-2 or TRBV6-3 with TRBJ1-5; 11 bases map to TRBD1. The CDR3 has 18 amino acids. Germline-derived CDR1 and CDR2 are MNHEY and SVGEGT. The trim removed 5 bases at V and 2 bases at J, leaving 11 bases unmatched. CDR3 sequence: CASSDLTGQGVRNQPQHF. CDR3 DNA: TGTGCCAGCAGTGATCTTACGGGACAGGGGGTTCGCAATCAGCCCCAGCATTTT.

The rearrangement links TRBV21-1 to TRBJ1-2; the table names TRBD1, a call not compared with the DNA. TRBV21-1 is a pseudogene locus. The CDR3 has 15 residues. The CDR3 DNA sequence: TGTGCCAGCAGCAAAGACCCCAGGACAGGGCCAGGCTACACCTTC. The encoded protein is CASSKDPRTGPGYTF.

V usage is TRBV19 and J usage is TRBJ2-3, with D possibly being TRBD1 (6 bases). The length of the CDR3 is 15 residues. V was shortened by 7 bases and J by 5 bases, with 19 bases between the two germline ends. CDR1 LNHDA and CDR2 SQIVND come from the germline V gene (reference sequence). The CDR3 region has the DNA TGTGCCAGTACCCCCTCAGGGGACCCCAAAGATACGCAGTATTTT. Protein: CASTPSGDPKDTQYF. The full variable domain, rest sourced from reference TRBV19 and TRBJ2-3, is DGGITQSPKYLFRKEGQNVTLSCEQNLNHDAMYWYRQDPGQGLRLIYYSQIVNDFQKGDIAEGYSVSREKKESFPLTVTSAQKNPTAFYLCASTPSGDPKDTQYFGPGTRLTVL.

The V call is TRBV7-9, the J call TRBJ2-3; a possible D gene is TRBD1 (6 bases). Trimming stripped 5 bases from V and 5 bases from J, with 20 bases between. In germline, CDR1 is SEHNR, CDR2 FQNEAQ (reference sequence). The CDR3 runs to 16 residues. The CDR3 region is CASSQRRQGREDTQYF. The CDR3 DNA reads as TGTGCCAGCAGCCAACGGCGGCAGGGGAGAGAAGATACGCAGTATTTT.

The chain links TRBV12-5 to TRBJ2-1, with 9 bases aligning to TRBD2. The germline gives CDR1 LGHNT, CDR2 FRNRAP. This CDR3 is built from 15 residues. V lost 1 base, J lost 6 bases, and 4 bases stayed unmatched. CDR3 in DNA: TGTGCTAGTGGTTTGGCCTTGACTAGCGGCAATGAGCAGTTCTTC. This gives the protein CASGLALTSGNEQFF. The whole variable domain, filled in from reference TRBV12-5 and TRBJ2-1, reads DARVTQTPRHKVTEMGQEVTMRCQPILGHNTVFWYRQTMMQGLELLAYFRNRAPLDDSGMPKDRFSAEMPDATLATLKIQPSEPRDSAVYFCASGLALTSGNEQFFGPGTRLTVL.

The rearrangement links TRBV30 to TRBJ2-7, with a weak D call TRBD1 (6 bases). This CDR3 has 14 residues. Germline lookup yields CDR1 GTSNPN and CDR2 SVGIG (reference sequence). V shed 0 bases and J shed 3 bases, with 12 bases lying between them. The CDR3 DNA is TGTGCCTGGAGTGTTTATTCAGGGGACTACGAGCAGTACTTC. This sequence encodes CAWSVYSGDYEQYF.

CDR3 DNA: TGTGCCAGCAGGCTAACTAGCGGGCTCGCGAATGAGCAGTTCTTC. Translation: CASRLTSGLANEQFF. This chain joins TRBV27 and TRBJ2-1, with TRBD2 matching over 9 bases. V shed 6 bases and J 7 bases; nucleotides not matched to a gene: 10. CDR3 size: 15 residues. Germline assignment: CDR1 MNHEY and CDR2 SMNVEV (reference sequence).

V and J are TRBV2 and TRBJ1-6, with unresolved D. Germline V gene lookup returns CDR1 SNHLY and CDR2 FYNNEI. The V gene lost 1 base and the J gene lost 14 bases, with 15 bases spanning the gap. The CDR3 loop spans 14 amino acids. CDR3 region: CASSEGGKGSTLHF. CDR3 sequence (DNA): TGTGCCAGCAGTGAAGGAGGAAAAGGGAGCACCCTCCACTTT.

The V and J genes are TRBV7-8 and TRBJ2-1; TRBD2 aligns across 10 bases. Germline CDR1 reads SGHVS; CDR2 reads FQNEAQ. The CDR3 runs 15 residues. With 3 bases clipped from V and 7 bases from J, the junction kept 6 bases outside the gene matches. CDR3 DNA sequence: TGTGCCAGCAGCTTCCTAGCGGGAGAGGGGAATGAGCAGTTCTTC. This encodes CASSFLAGEGNEQFF.

The V call is TRBV15, the J call TRBJ1-4; a possible D gene is TRBD1 (5 bases). V lost 0 bases and J lost 8, with 13 bases in between. Germline CDR1 reads LNHNV; CDR2 reads YYDKDF (reference sequence). This CDR3 is built from 15 residues. In DNA, the CDR3 is TGTGCCACCAGCAGAGATTCAGGGCTCGACGAAAAACTGTTTTTT. It yields the protein CATSRDSGLDEKLFF.

This clone was detected only a few times. The sample carries other DNA sequences with the same CDR3. The CDR3 DNA reads TGTGCCAGCACCCGGGCGGGCACCGGGGAGCTGTTTTTT. Its translation: CASTRAGTGELFF. The chain carries TRBV12-3 or TRBV12-4 and TRBJ2-2; maybe TRBD2 (5 bases). With 7 bases removed from V and 4 bases from J, the gap between germline ends came to 10 bases. This CDR3 is built from 13 residues.

This chain connects TRBV3-1 (or the pseudogene TRBV3-2) to TRBJ1-4; the D gene is possibly TRBD1 (6 bases). CDR1 is LGHDT, CDR2 YNNKEL, per germline (reference sequence). The CDR3 totals 14 residues. With 6 bases removed from V and 4 bases from J, the gap between germline ends came to 12 bases. The CDR3 DNA follows: TGTGCCAGCAGAGGGGGTTTGGGTAATGAAAAACTGTTTTTT. Translation: CASRGGLGNEKLFF.

The chain employs TRBV3-1 (or the pseudogene TRBV3-2) and TRBJ1-1; a possible D gene is TRBD1 (5 bases). The V end was cut by 1 base, the J end by 9 bases, with 9 bases between. The CDR3 spans 12 residues. Germline CDR1 LGHDT, CDR2 YNNKEL (reference sequence). CDR3 sequence: CASSQGGTKAFF. In DNA, the CDR3 is TGTGCCAGCAGCCAAGGCGGGACCAAAGCTTTCTTT.

The chain combines TRBV5-1 with TRBJ2-3, with 8 bases aligning to TRBD2. The germline V gene has CDR1 SGHRS and CDR2 YFSETQ. This CDR3 is 13 amino acids long. After removal of 4 bases from V and 10 bases from J, the junction contained 8 bases not matched to a gene. Here the CDR3 reads CASSPGGSRAQYF. CDR3 in DNA: TGCGCCAGCAGCCCGGGGGGGTCTCGGGCGCAGTATTTT.

Concerning this clone: This specimen includes other DNA sequences encoding the same CDR3. The J gene is TRBJ2-6, the V gene TRBV3-1 (or the pseudogene TRBV3-2); the D gene is possibly TRBD1 (5 bases). Trimming shortened V by 0 bases and J by 4 bases, and 7 bases separated the two germline ends. Germline CDR1 and CDR2: LGHDT and YNNKEL (reference sequence). The CDR3 extends over 15 amino acids. The CDR3 here is CASSQDRAGANVLTF. CDR3 nucleotide sequence: TGTGCCAGCAGCCAAGACAGGGCCGGGGCCAACGTCCTGACTTTC.

This chain connects TRBV25-1 to TRBJ1-3; 7 nucleotides line up with TRBD1. With 3 bases clipped from V and 3 bases from J, the junction kept 14 bases outside the gene matches. The CDR3 loop spans 18 amino acids. Germline values: CDR1 MGHDK, CDR2 SYGVNS. Here the CDR3 DNA reads TGTGCCAGCAGTGAGCGGAGGAGGGGGCTGCTAGGTGGAAACACCATATATTTT. Translating gives CASSERRRGLLGGNTIYF.

This clone was observed a few times. A junction end diverges from the germline sequence, so it may reflect a read error. J is TRBJ2-7 and V is TRBV7-8; no definite D call. Looked up from germline, CDR1 is SGHVS and CDR2 is FQNEAQ. The CDR3 loop spans 12 amino acids. Written as DNA, the CDR3 is TGTGCCAGCAGCTTAGCCTCCTCCGAGCAGTACTTC. Its protein product is CASSLASSEQYF.

This chain links TRBV6-5 with TRBJ1-5; perhaps TRBD1 as D (6 bases). V lost 5 bases and J lost 5, with 10 bases in between. This CDR3 spans 13 amino acids. The V gene's germline CDR1 is MNHEY and CDR2 SVGAGI. The CDR3 reads CASSHRVYQPQHF. CDR3 nucleotides: TGTGCCAGCAGTCACAGGGTTTATCAGCCCCAGCATTTT.